The entry that follows covers one TCR beta chain sequence. At one boundary the junction diverges from the germline segment, which might be a read error. The source of the sample is a study of blood T cell repertoires in COVID-19. Study-level information: T cells, B-cell-depleted T cells, or PBMCs provided the cDNA or gDNA that served as material.

Ages ranged from about 18 to 89 years, with residence in about 24 US areas. Study processing details: Estimation of nucleated cell counts relied on the amplification of reference gene primers. Clones were sequenced by immunoSEQ multiplex PCR, and TCRdb holds only the in-frame ones, with some missing. The V and J calls and the clone size are those of that table, but D and trimming were determined from the DNA. The sample yields some 130,000 clones, less than 90% seen once. The CDR3 has 15 residues. Germline loops: CDR1 SSHAT, CDR2 FNYEAQ (reference sequence). This receptor was taken from a young man who had recovered from COVID-19. The chain is built from TRBV7-7 and TRBJ2-1; D unclear. The sequenced sample was PBMCs or T cells enriched from blood (not recorded which). As DNA, the CDR3 is TGTGCTAGCAGCTTAGTTCCGAGCTCCTACAATGAGCAGTTCTTC. Protein product: CASSLVPSSYNEQFF.